What follows describes a single TCR beta chain. According to the study, genomic DNA was the template for TCR beta VDJ and CDR3 profiling. TCRdb independently ran MiXCR on the reads; one entry per CDR3 protein. The data hold about 160,000 distinct CDR3 sequences, with around 45% observed a single time. The entry originates in a study of CD8+CD57+ T cells in acquired aplastic anemia. Across the study: Researchers reported that healthy donors averaged around 10 million reads for CD4+ cells.

The germline CDR1 and CDR2 sequences are DFQATT and SNEGSKA (reference sequence). V was trimmed by 7 bases and J by 2 bases, leaving 9 bases between them. The CDR3 loop spans 12 amino acids. This receptor was taken from a human donor in good health. The source material was sorted CD4+, CD8+, or CD8+CD57+ T cells (not recorded which) from PBMCs. The chain is built from TRBV20-1 and TRBJ2-1; no clear D gene. The CDR3: CSGGSTYNEQFF. The CDR3 DNA reads TGCAGTGGGGGATCTACCTACAATGAGCAGTTCTTC.